This TCR beta chain came from a study of human T cells and chemical hapten exposure. Study-wide background: There were per-sample TCR yield variations, arising mainly from small pooled library volume differences.

Study observations and caveats: The number of TCRs above 1 in 1000 frequency did not change after DPC sensitization.

This clonotype was counted at least ten times. As yet, its antigen is unknown. With 0 bases removed from V and 0 bases from J, the gap between germline ends came to 8 bases. Germline V gene sequence: CDR1 SGHNT, CDR2 YYREEE (reference sequence). This CDR3 has 15 amino acids. Time point denoted: healthy volunteer bleed at 2 weeks. The authors extracted total RNA from unfractionated whole blood. Original analysis: A typical sample had 75,000 to 100,000 TCRs, with 23,224 to 690,600 overall. TCRdb passed the RACE reads through MiXCR, listing each CDR3 protein once. TCRdb, not the authors, supplied the V and J calls. Of about 50,000 distinct CDR3 sequences listed, about 4.5% are singletons.

Material for sequencing was whole blood. The TCR was taken from a female donor in good health. Some clones in this sample may be carry-over from other donors' samples. The chain joins TRBV5-4 to TRBJ2-3; no firm D call. CDR3 nucleotides: TGTGCCAGCAGCTTGGACAGCTCTAGCACAGATACGCAGTATTTT. It translates to CASSLDSSSTDTQYF. Supplemented by reference TRBV5-4 and TRBJ2-3, the full variable domain reads ETGVTQSPTHLIKTRGQQVTLRCSSQSGHNTVSWYQQALGQGPQFIFQYYREEENGRGNFPPRFSGLQFPNYSSELNVNALELDDSALYLCASSLDSSSTDTQYFGPGTRLTVL.